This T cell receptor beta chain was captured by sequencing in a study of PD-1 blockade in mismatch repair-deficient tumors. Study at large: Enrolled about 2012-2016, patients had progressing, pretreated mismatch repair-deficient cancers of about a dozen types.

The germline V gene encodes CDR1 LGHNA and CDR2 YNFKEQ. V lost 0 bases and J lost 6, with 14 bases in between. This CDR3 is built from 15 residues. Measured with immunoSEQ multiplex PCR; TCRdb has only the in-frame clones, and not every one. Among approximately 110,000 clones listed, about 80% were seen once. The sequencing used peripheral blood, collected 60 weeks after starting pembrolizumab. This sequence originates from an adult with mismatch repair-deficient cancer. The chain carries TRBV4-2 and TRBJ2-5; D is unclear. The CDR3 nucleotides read TGTGCCAGCAGCCAAGAGCACCAGGCGGCGCAGACCCAGTACTTC. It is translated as CASSQEHQAAQTQYF.